A selection of T cell receptor beta chains follows, all from one sample in a study of T-cell memory formation after mild COVID-19. TCRdb itself ran the 5' RACE reads through MiXCR, one entry per CDR3 protein. The data hold around 250,000 distinct CDR3 sequences, with around 15% observed a single time. Sequencing was carried out using PBMCs or a T cell subset sorted from them (not recorded which). These receptors were collected from a man between 18 and 29 years old who had mild COVID-19 (a few samples of this study predate the infection). Cell type and time point are not known. Both conserved end residues are part of each CDR3. The order of the fields is clone size, J gene, D gene, V gene, CDR3 protein, CDR3 DNA. The D gene is left open where the match is weak. Clone size is stated in some rows and not others, as once, few, many or a class when expanded.

>few|TRBJ1-5|NA|TRBV10-3
CAISSGLGESKPQHF
TGTGCCATCAGTTCAGGCTTGGGTGAATCAAAGCCCCAGCATTTT
>NA|TRBJ2-7|NA|TRBV12-3/TRBV12-4
CASSPQETTYEQYF
TGTGCCAGCAGCCCTCAGGAGACGACCTACGAGCAGTACTTC
>few|TRBJ2-3|NA|TRBV7-8
CASSPGITDTQYF
TGTGCCAGCAGCCCGGGGATCACAGATACGCAGTATTTT
>few|TRBJ1-5|NA|TRBV7-2
CASSSYRVEDQPQHF
TGTGCCAGCAGCTCTTACAGGGTTGAGGATCAGCCCCAGCATTTT
>NA|TRBJ2-2|NA|TRBV5-1
CASSPGQTVGELFF
TGCGCCAGCAGCCCCGGACAGACCGTCGGGGAGCTGTTTTTT
>NA|TRBJ1-5|TRBD1|TRBV6-5
CASSYRDSQEPQHF
TGTGCCAGCAGTTACCGGGACAGTCAGGAGCCCCAGCATTTT
>few|TRBJ1-4|TRBD1|TRBV5-1
CASSHGTGEEKLFF
TGCGCCAGCAGCCACGGGACAGGGGAGGAAAAACTGTTTTTT
>few|TRBJ1-2|NA|TRBV20-1
CSVPVGTVNYGYTF
TGCAGTGTCCCGGTCGGGACGGTGAACTATGGCTACACCTTC
>NA|TRBJ2-3|NA|TRBV19
CASSIGADPVTDTQYF
TGTGCCAGTAGTATCGGGGCGGACCCGGTCACAGATACGCAGTATTTT
>NA|TRBJ2-5|NA|TRBV12-3/TRBV12-4
CASSFTFPGLQETQYF
TGTGCCAGCAGTTTTACATTTCCGGGACTCCAAGAGACCCAGTACTTC
>few|TRBJ2-5|NA|TRBV6-2/TRBV6-3
CASSYRKTEREETQYF
TGTGCCAGCAGTTACCGAAAGACAGAGAGGGAAGAGACCCAGTACTTC
>NA|TRBJ2-1|TRBD1|TRBV9
CASSVLTGDEQFF
TGTGCCAGCAGCGTCCTGACAGGGGACGAGCAGTTCTTC
>NA|TRBJ1-4|NA|TRBV7-2
CASTMYLPNEKLFF
TGTGCCAGCACCATGTACCTCCCTAATGAAAAACTGTTTTTT
>few|TRBJ1-2|NA|TRBV7-8
CASSMGTGEGYTF
TGTGCCAGCAGCATGGGTACGGGGGAGGGCTACACCTTC
>many|TRBJ1-3|NA|TRBV12-3/TRBV12-4
CASGPNGGNTIYF
TGTGCCAGCGGTCCTAACGGTGGAAACACCATATATTTT
>NA|TRBJ1-3|NA|TRBV20-1
CSAREGSGPGNTIYF
TGCAGTGCTAGAGAAGGGTCAGGACCTGGAAACACCATATATTTT
>NA|TRBJ1-1|NA|TRBV27
CASSVRILRGTNTEDFF
TGTGCCAGCAGCGTGCGGATATTACGGGGTACGAACACTGAAGATTTCTTT
>many|TRBJ2-1|NA|TRBV5-1
CASSLATYNEQFF
TGCGCCAGCAGCTTAGCGACCTACAATGAGCAGTTCTTC
>NA|TRBJ1-1|NA|TRBV20-1
CSARRDIEAFF
TGCAGTGCTAGAAGGGACATAGAAGCTTTCTTT
>NA|TRBJ1-5|NA|TRBV2
CASSGLGNQPQHF
TGTGCCAGCAGTGGACTGGGTAATCAGCCCCAGCATTTT
>NA|TRBJ2-5|NA|TRBV14
CASSQRNTGLRETQYF
TGTGCCAGCAGCCAGCGAAATACAGGGTTGAGGGAGACCCAGTACTTC
>NA|TRBJ2-1|NA|TRBV7-2
CASSSLLHPNEQFF
TGTGCCAGCAGCTCGCTTCTCCATCCCAATGAGCAGTTCTTC
>few|TRBJ2-3|NA|TRBV5-1
CASSSYGLGQGTDTQYF
TGCGCCAGCAGCTCTTACGGTTTGGGGCAAGGCACAGATACGCAGTATTTT
>many|TRBJ2-5|TRBD2|TRBV12-3/TRBV12-4
CASSTLAREETQYF
TGTGCCAGCAGCACACTAGCGCGTGAAGAGACCCAGTACTTC
>few|TRBJ2-5|NA|TRBV4-1
CASSQVAGLEQETQYF
TGCGCCAGCAGCCAAGTCGCGGGCCTAGAACAAGAGACCCAGTACTTC
>NA|TRBJ2-7|TRBD1|TRBV7-9
CASSTPGQRFSYEQYF
TGTGCCAGCAGCACTCCGGGACAGAGATTTTCCTACGAGCAGTACTTC
>NA|TRBJ1-1|NA|TRBV6-4
CASRAGAQAFF
TGTGCCAGCAGGGCCGGGGCCCAAGCTTTCTTT
>many|TRBJ2-5|TRBD1|TRBV5-1
CASSLPPTGGVETQYF
TGCGCCAGCAGCCTCCCCCCGACAGGGGGGGTAGAGACCCAGTACTTC
>NA|TRBJ1-1|NA|TRBV6-4
CASIPGAMNTEAFF
TGTGCCAGCATCCCAGGGGCGATGAACACTGAAGCTTTCTTT
>NA|TRBJ1-2|NA|TRBV29-1
CSVGRGPALGYTF
TGCAGCGTTGGGAGGGGACCCGCCCTCGGCTACACCTTC
>many|TRBJ2-3|TRBD1|TRBV7-2
CASSQGGTDTQYF
TGTGCCAGCAGCCAGGGGGGCACAGATACGCAGTATTTT
>few|TRBJ1-2|TRBD1|TRBV5-1
CASSLVGQGHGYTF
TGCGCCAGCAGCTTGGTGGGACAGGGACACGGCTACACCTTC
>NA|TRBJ2-5|NA|TRBV7-9
CASGPVSVETQYF
TGTGCCAGCGGGCCCGTCAGTGTTGAGACCCAGTACTTC
>few|TRBJ2-1|NA|TRBV7-2
CASSGGGSYNEQFF
TGTGCCAGCAGCGGAGGAGGGTCCTACAATGAGCAGTTCTTC
>NA|TRBJ2-1|NA|TRBV6-6
CASQTPGAYNEQFF
TGTGCCAGCCAAACGCCCGGGGCATACAATGAGCAGTTCTTC
>NA|TRBJ2-5|TRBD2|TRBV10-3
CAISRGLAGEETQYF
TGTGCCATCAGCCGGGGACTAGCGGGGGAGGAGACCCAGTACTTC
>few|TRBJ1-5|NA|TRBV27
CASSQQGSNQPQHF
TGTGCCAGCAGCCAACAGGGTAGCAATCAGCCCCAGCATTTT
>NA|TRBJ2-3|TRBD2|TRBV7-9
CASSLAPGLAGRTDTQYF
TGTGCCAGCAGCTTAGCCCCGGGACTAGCGGGGCGCACAGATACGCAGTATTTT
>NA|TRBJ2-2|TRBD2|TRBV29-1
CSGRRGGGGELFF
TGCAGCGGCCGACGGGGGGGCGGCGGGGAGCTGTTTTTT
>NA|TRBJ1-1|TRBD1|TRBV6-6
CASTGTGHGTEAFF
TGTGCCAGCACCGGGACAGGGCATGGGACTGAAGCTTTCTTT
>few|TRBJ2-7|NA|TRBV18
CASSPLPRAEQYF
TGTGCCAGCTCACCACTCCCGCGGGCCGAGCAGTACTTC
>few|TRBJ1-4|NA|TRBV15
CATSRDFRGEKLFF
TGTGCCACCAGCAGAGATTTCCGGGGGGAAAAACTGTTTTTT
>few|TRBJ1-3|TRBD1|TRBV20-1
CSARDHRGTGNTIYF
TGCAGTGCTAGAGACCACAGGGGAACTGGAAACACCATATATTTT
>many|TRBJ1-5|NA|TRBV7-6
CASSLWRQPQHF
TGTGCCAGCAGCTTATGGAGGCAGCCCCAGCATTTT
>NA|TRBJ1-1|NA|TRBV6-5
CASRTTGFREAFF
TGTGCCAGCAGAACAACAGGGTTTCGTGAAGCTTTCTTT
>NA|TRBJ2-3|TRBD2|TRBV19
CASSIVRTSDATQYF
TGTGCCAGTAGTATAGTGAGGACTAGCGACGCTACGCAGTATTTT
>few|TRBJ1-1|TRBD1|TRBV29-1
CSVEWDRVHTEAFF
TGCAGCGTTGAGTGGGACAGGGTCCACACTGAAGCTTTCTTT
>few|TRBJ1-1|NA|TRBV7-2
CASSLGPRQNFGAFF
TGTGCCAGCAGCTTAGGGCCAAGACAGAACTTTGGGGCTTTCTTT
>NA|TRBJ1-1|TRBD1|TRBV4-1
CASSQGGTGEVGTEAFF
TGCGCCAGCAGCCAAGGAGGGACAGGGGAGGTGGGCACTGAAGCTTTCTTT
>few|TRBJ2-3|NA|TRBV4-1
CASSQRWVGGDTQYF
TGCGCCAGCAGCCAACGGTGGGTTGGAGGGGATACGCAGTATTTT
>NA|TRBJ2-5|TRBD1|TRBV7-3
CASSLMTGKQETQYF
TGTGCCAGCAGCTTAATGACAGGGAAGCAAGAGACCCAGTACTTC
>few|TRBJ2-7|NA|TRBV27
CASSLRVVDGPSEQYF
TGTGCCAGCAGTTTAAGGGTAGTCGACGGCCCCTCCGAGCAGTACTTC
>NA|TRBJ2-3|NA|TRBV4-2
CASSPGGAGDTQYF
TGTGCCAGCAGCCCCGGCGGGGCCGGGGATACGCAGTATTTT
>few|TRBJ1-2|NA|TRBV28
CASRGGTSQGYTF
TGTGCCAGCAGGGGCGGGACAAGTCAAGGCTACACCTTC